The rows below give T cell receptor beta chains drawn from one sample of a study of CD8+ T cells in alopecia areata. Measured with immunoSEQ multiplex PCR; TCRdb has only the in-frame clones, and not every one. The profile shows around 160,000 clones, approximately 50% of them singletons. The sequenced material came from CD4+ T cells sorted from blood. The origin of the receptors is a human donor with alopecia areata. Each CDR3 is given with its conserved first and last residue. The D gene is left open where the match is weak. Clone size, where shown, is once, few, many, or a class for clones that have expanded.

abundance: few; d_gene: -; j_gene: TRBJ2-7; v_gene: TRBV4-2; CDR3nt: TGTGCCAGCAGCCAAAGGACGGGGGAGTACGAGCAGTACTTC; CDR3aa: CASSQRTGEYEQYF
abundance: few; d_gene: -; j_gene: TRBJ2-7; v_gene: TRBV28; CDR3nt: TGTGCCAGCACTATTAACCGGGGCACCTACGAGCAGTACTTC; CDR3aa: CASTINRGTYEQYF
abundance: -; d_gene: -; j_gene: TRBJ2-3; v_gene: TRBV11-1; CDR3nt: TGTGCCAGCCACCTGAATGGGGCCGGAACAGATACGCAGTATTTT; CDR3aa: CASHLNGAGTDTQYF
abundance: -; d_gene: -; j_gene: TRBJ2-1; v_gene: TRBV13; CDR3nt: TGTGCCAGCAGCCGAACTCTTCTACCGAGCTCCTACAATGAGCAGTTCTTC; CDR3aa: CASSRTLLPSSYNEQFF
abundance: -; d_gene: -; j_gene: TRBJ2-7; v_gene: TRBV7-2; CDR3nt: TGTGCCAGCAGCGCGACCGGGACACTCTACGAGCAGTACTTC; CDR3aa: CASSATGTLYEQYF
abundance: few; d_gene: TRBD2; j_gene: TRBJ2-1; v_gene: TRBV7-9; CDR3nt: TGTGCCAGCAGCTTAGGAAGCGGGGTGATTGGCAATGAGCAGTTCTTC; CDR3aa: CASSLGSGVIGNEQFF
abundance: once; d_gene: -; j_gene: TRBJ1-4; v_gene: TRBV27; CDR3nt: TGTGCCAGCAGGTCGATCGATGAAAAACTGTTTTTT; CDR3aa: CASRSIDEKLFF
abundance: -; d_gene: -; j_gene: TRBJ2-3; v_gene: TRBV29-1; CDR3nt: TGCAGCGTGGGGATGTCAGATACGCAGTATTTT; CDR3aa: CSVGMSDTQYF
abundance: -; d_gene: -; j_gene: TRBJ1-1; v_gene: TRBV2; CDR3nt: TGTGCCAGCAGTGTGGGCCCTGGGATTAGCACTGAAGCTTTCTTT; CDR3aa: CASSVGPGISTEAFF
abundance: few; d_gene: -; j_gene: TRBJ2-6; v_gene: TRBV5-4; CDR3nt: TGTGCCAGCAGCTTTTATTTACCTGGGGCCAACGTCCTGACTTTC; CDR3aa: CASSFYLPGANVLTF
abundance: few; d_gene: -; j_gene: TRBJ2-2; v_gene: TRBV2; CDR3nt: TGTGCCATCGACGACAGGCCAATTCGAACCGGGGAGCTGTTTTTT; CDR3aa: CAIDDRPIRTGELFF
abundance: -; d_gene: -; j_gene: TRBJ2-5; v_gene: TRBV30; CDR3nt: TGTGCCTGCACCAGGGCAAAGCGAGAGACCCAGTACTTC; CDR3aa: CACTRAKRETQYF
abundance: -; d_gene: TRBD1; j_gene: TRBJ1-2; v_gene: TRBV10-2; CDR3nt: TGCGCCAGCAGTGAGTCTCCCCGACAGGGGGACGGCTACACCTTC; CDR3aa: CASSESPRQGDGYTF
abundance: few; d_gene: -; j_gene: TRBJ1-1; v_gene: TRBV9; CDR3nt: TGTGCCAGCAGCGTGGACCAGGGGAACACTGAAGCTTTCTTT; CDR3aa: CASSVDQGNTEAFF
abundance: few; d_gene: TRBD2; j_gene: TRBJ2-2; v_gene: TRBV27; CDR3nt: TGTGCCAGCAGTTCACTACCACCGGGACTAGCGGGAGTCGGCGGGGAGCTGTTTTTT; CDR3aa: CASSSLPPGLAGVGGELFF
abundance: -; d_gene: -; j_gene: TRBJ1-1; v_gene: TRBV28; CDR3nt: TGTGCCAGCATCGGCAGGGAAGTTATCGCTTTCTTT; CDR3aa: CASIGREVIAFF